The rows below give T cell receptor beta chains drawn from one sample of a study of OX40 agonist ivuxolimab in advanced cancers. The protocol was immunoSEQ multiplex PCR, while the TCRdb copy is restricted to in-frame clones and leaves out a portion. The sample gives about 37,000 clones, about 89% of which show up once; under 0.7% is in the top ten. Sequences were derived from CD4+ or CD8+ T cells sorted from blood, sampled in a trial of the OX40 agonist ivuxolimab. The origin of the receptors is an adult with an advanced solid tumor such as melanoma, head and neck, liver or kidney cancer. CDR3s include the opening cysteine and the closing phenylalanine or tryptophan. The order of the fields is CDR3 protein, V gene, J gene.

CASSPDLGGYTF	TRBV6-1	TRBJ1-2
CASSLGESGNEKLFF	TRBV7-9	TRBJ1-4
CASQQSSGNTIYF	TRBV19	TRBJ1-3
CASWDRAFGGYTF	TRBV2	TRBJ1-2
CASSEGGAKNIQYF	TRBV10-1	TRBJ2-4
CSVDQPSGGNEQFF	TRBV29-1	TRBJ2-1
CASSLLQGADQPQHF	TRBV18	TRBJ1-5
CASRGGSHITSSTDTQYF	TRBV28	TRBJ2-3
CASSGRGKEPQHF	TRBV7-9	TRBJ1-5
CASSAGQRQETQYF	TRBV5-1	TRBJ2-5
CASSERGGTGDYGYTF	TRBV7-3	TRBJ1-2
CASSIRTEIKSNTGELFF	TRBV19	TRBJ2-2
CASSWTGTANTEAFF	TRBV5-1	TRBJ1-1
CASSLAAGDRTGELFF	TRBV5-1	TRBJ2-2
CATSRWGTNGVDYEQYF	TRBV19	TRBJ2-7
CASTGRWDNEQFF	TRBV2	TRBJ2-1
CAISRQGATEAFF	TRBV10-3	TRBJ1-1
CASSWSDREQFF	TRBV7-2	TRBJ2-1
CASSTSVGPTDTQYF	TRBV10-1	TRBJ2-3
CASSSPKGGAETQYF	TRBV27	TRBJ2-5
CASADGPYSNQPQHF	TRBV19	TRBJ1-5
CASSLKGMGYTF	TRBV27	TRBJ1-2
CASSSLRTGANEQYF	TRBV5-6	TRBJ2-7
CASSHGGANTGELFF	TRBV5-4	TRBJ2-2
CASSDSPWDEQYF	TRBV2	TRBJ2-7
CASSQGGQSENSPLHF	TRBV4-2	TRBJ1-6
CASTGGAETQYF	TRBV7-8	TRBJ2-5
CASSAGARVANEKLFF	TRBV6-1	TRBJ1-4
CASSPRWGQETQYF	TRBV11-2	TRBJ2-5
CASTVSQGLNYGYTF	TRBV7-9	TRBJ1-2
CASSRLSYNEQFF	TRBV2	TRBJ2-1
CASSPHPYYEQYF	TRBV27	TRBJ2-7
CASSLAGTLNTEAFF	TRBV7-2	TRBJ1-1
CASSGQDLNTEAFF	TRBV5-1	TRBJ1-1
CASSSGGPGEETQYF	TRBV28	TRBJ2-5
CASSLRGIGTEAFF	TRBV5-6	TRBJ1-1
CAITGQAGDTEAFF	TRBV10-3	TRBJ1-1
CASSIIPFLNTGEQYF	TRBV19	TRBJ2-7
CASRTETGYGYTF	TRBV5-1	TRBJ1-2
CASSLDGGSGAQRNNEQFF	TRBV11-3	TRBJ2-1
CASSLNRGSYGYTF	TRBV28	TRBJ1-2